This is a list of T cell receptor beta chains from one sample in a study of cytomegalovirus exposure and HLA in healthy donors. Here immunoSEQ multiplex PCR was the method, and the copy in TCRdb shows in-frame clones only, minus some. The table shows 43,000 or so clones, with 92% occurring only once. Input material: PBMCs. These receptors originate from a man younger than 30 in good health and CMV-seronegative. The CDR3 runs from the conserved cysteine through the conserved F or W. Fields, in order: CDR3 length, D gene, J gene, clone size, V gene, CDR3 DNA, CDR3 protein. D genes are given only for firm matches. Clone size is shown for a subset of rows, as once, few, many or a class of expanded clone.

CDR3 length: 16
D gene: TRBD2
J gene: TRBJ2-2
clone size: NA
V gene: TRBV5-5
CDR3 DNA: TGTGCCAGCAGCTTGGCCGGGGGGATGGCCCCCGGGGAGCTGTTTTTT
CDR3 protein: CASSLAGGMAPGELFF

CDR3 length: 12
D gene: NA
J gene: TRBJ2-2
clone size: NA
V gene: TRBV7-6
CDR3 DNA: TGTGCCAGCAGCTCTCACACCGGGGAGCTGTTTTTT
CDR3 protein: CASSSHTGELFF

CDR3 length: 14
D gene: TRBD2
J gene: TRBJ2-5
clone size: NA
V gene: TRBV5-1
CDR3 DNA: TGCGCCAGCAGCTTGGGTGCGGGAGATGGGACCCAGTACTTC
CDR3 protein: CASSLGAGDGTQYF

CDR3 length: 15
D gene: TRBD1
J gene: TRBJ1-4
clone size: once
V gene: TRBV7-9
CDR3 DNA: TGTGCCAGCAGCCGGCGGACAGGGGGTAATGAAAAACTGTTTTTT
CDR3 protein: CASSRRTGGNEKLFF

CDR3 length: 13
D gene: TRBD1
J gene: TRBJ1-1
clone size: NA
V gene: TRBV29-1
CDR3 DNA: TGCAGCGTCCGGACAGGGGCGAACACTGAAGCTTTCTTT
CDR3 protein: CSVRTGANTEAFF

CDR3 length: 14
D gene: NA
J gene: TRBJ2-3
clone size: NA
V gene: TRBV7-3
CDR3 DNA: TGTGCCAGCAGCCCGGGCGGGGGCTCAGATACGCAGTATTTT
CDR3 protein: CASSPGGGSDTQYF

CDR3 length: 16
D gene: NA
J gene: TRBJ1-6
clone size: NA
V gene: TRBV6-5
CDR3 DNA: TGTGCCAGCAGTTACTCGGACAGCCGAGGGGATTCACCCCTCCACTTT
CDR3 protein: CASSYSDSRGDSPLHF

CDR3 length: 11
D gene: NA
J gene: TRBJ2-5
clone size: NA
V gene: TRBV6-6
CDR3 DNA: TGTGCCAGCAGTTATCGAGAGACCCAGTACTTC
CDR3 protein: CASSYRETQYF

CDR3 length: 15
D gene: NA
J gene: TRBJ2-1
clone size: NA
V gene: TRBV2
CDR3 DNA: TGTGCCAGCAGTGAGTGGGCACAGGCAGGCGATGAGCAGTTCTTC
CDR3 protein: CASSEWAQAGDEQFF

CDR3 length: 14
D gene: TRBD1
J gene: TRBJ1-1
clone size: NA
V gene: TRBV7-9
CDR3 DNA: TGTGCCAGCAGCTTAGGGACAGGGATCTCAGGGGCTTTCTTT
CDR3 protein: CASSLGTGISGAFF

CDR3 length: 13
D gene: NA
J gene: TRBJ1-2
clone size: NA
V gene: TRBV7-9
CDR3 DNA: TGTGCCAGCAGCTTAGGGGGAGCCTATGGCTACACCTTC
CDR3 protein: CASSLGGAYGYTF

CDR3 length: 15
D gene: NA
J gene: TRBJ2-3
clone size: NA
V gene: TRBV7-2
CDR3 DNA: TGTGCCAGCAGCCGTACCCCGTTCCGGGCAGATACGCAGTATTTT
CDR3 protein: CASSRTPFRADTQYF

CDR3 length: 16
D gene: TRBD2
J gene: TRBJ2-3
clone size: NA
V gene: TRBV2
CDR3 DNA: TGTGCCAGCAAGGGCGGGAGGGGACCTAGCACAGATACGCAGTATTTT
CDR3 protein: CASKGGRGPSTDTQYF

CDR3 length: 14
D gene: TRBD1
J gene: TRBJ1-2
clone size: once
V gene: TRBV6-1
CDR3 DNA: TGTGCCAGCAGTCCCGTGCAGGGGGCGTATGGCTACACCTTC
CDR3 protein: CASSPVQGAYGYTF